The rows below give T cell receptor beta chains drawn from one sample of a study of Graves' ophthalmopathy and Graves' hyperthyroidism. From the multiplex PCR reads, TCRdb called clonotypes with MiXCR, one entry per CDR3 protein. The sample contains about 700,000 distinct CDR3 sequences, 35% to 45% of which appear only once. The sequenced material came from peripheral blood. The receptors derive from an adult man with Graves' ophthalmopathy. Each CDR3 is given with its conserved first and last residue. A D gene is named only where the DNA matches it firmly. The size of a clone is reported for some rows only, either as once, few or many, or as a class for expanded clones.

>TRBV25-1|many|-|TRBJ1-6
TGTGCCAGCAACCCGGGGCGGGGGAATTCACCCCTCCACTTT
CASNPGRGNSPLHF
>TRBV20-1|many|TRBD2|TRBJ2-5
TGCAGTGCTAGGTTAGCGGGGGGCCGTCAAGAGACCCAGTACTTC
CSARLAGGRQETQYF
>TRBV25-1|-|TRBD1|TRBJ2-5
TGTGACAGGGGATACGAGACCCAGTACTTC
CDRGYETQYF
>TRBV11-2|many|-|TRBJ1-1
TGTGCCAGCAGCATTATCGACACTGAAGCTTTCTTT
CASSIIDTEAFF
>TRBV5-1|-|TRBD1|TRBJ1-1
TGCGCCAGCAGCCGGAGGGACAGTGAAGCTTTCTTT
CASSRRDSEAFF
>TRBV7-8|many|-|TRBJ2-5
TGTGCCAGCAGCTCCTCTTCTTTGGAGACCCAGTACTTC
CASSSSSLETQYF
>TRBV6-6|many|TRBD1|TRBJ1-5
TGTGCCAGCAGAACCGGGACAGGGCATAGCAATCAGCCCCAGCATTTT
CASRTGTGHSNQPQHF
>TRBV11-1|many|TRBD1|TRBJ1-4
TGTGCCAGCAGCTTGGGACAGGCGGAGAAACTGTTTTTT
CASSLGQAEKLFF
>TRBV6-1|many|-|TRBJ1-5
TGTGCCAGCAGTACCCTGACGCGGCCGAACAATCAGCCCCAGCATTTT
CASSTLTRPNNQPQHF
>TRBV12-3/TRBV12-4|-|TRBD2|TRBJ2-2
TGTGCCAGCGGTAGGCGGGAGGCTCCCGGGGAGCTGTTTTTT
CASGRREAPGELFF
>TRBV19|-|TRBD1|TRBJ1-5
TGTGCCAGCAGCCTCCGGACAGGGGCCGGTCAGCCCCAGCATTTT
CASSLRTGAGQPQHF
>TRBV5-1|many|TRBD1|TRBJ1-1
TGCGCCAGCAGCTTGACAGGGGGTGAAGCTTTCTTT
CASSLTGGEAFF
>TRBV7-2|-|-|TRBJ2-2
TGTGCCAGCAGCTTAGAGGACCGAATCACCGGGGAGCTGTTTTTT
CASSLEDRITGELFF
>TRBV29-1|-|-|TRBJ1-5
TGCAGCGTTGATCGCAGGGGCCGTCCCCAGCATTTT
CSVDRRGRPQHF
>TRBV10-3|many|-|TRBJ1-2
TGTGCCATCAGTGACCGGACGGAAGCTAACTATGGCTACACCTTC
CAISDRTEANYGYTF
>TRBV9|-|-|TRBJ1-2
TGTGCCATCAGTGTGTTGGGGCGGTCCTATGGCTACACCTTC
CAISVLGRSYGYTF
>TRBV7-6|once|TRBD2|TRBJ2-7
TGTGCCAGCAGCTTAGTACTAGCGGGGGGGCCCCCTAAGGACGAGCAGTACTTC
CASSLVLAGGPPKDEQYF
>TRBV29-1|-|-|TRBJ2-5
TGCAGCTCCTCCGGAGAGACCCAGTACTTC
CSSSGETQYF
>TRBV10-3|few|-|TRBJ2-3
TGTGCCATCAGTGACCACTTTGCAGATACGCAGTATTTT
CAISDHFADTQYF
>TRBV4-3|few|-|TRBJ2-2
TGCGCCAGCAGCATGGGGGCCGACACCGGGGAGCTGTTTTTT
CASSMGADTGELFF
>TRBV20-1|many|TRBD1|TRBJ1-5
TGCAGTGCTACAAACACAGGGGGCGGCAATCAGCCCCAGCATTTT
CSATNTGGGNQPQHF
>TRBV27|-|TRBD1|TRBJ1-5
TGTGCCAGCAGCCTGGGGGGACAGGGGGTGTCTGGGCCCCAGCATTTT
CASSLGGQGVSGPQHF
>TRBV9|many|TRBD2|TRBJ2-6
TGTGCCAGCAGCCCGCTTCGGGGGGTGGGTACTGGGGCCAACGTCCTGACTTTC
CASSPLRGVGTGANVLTF
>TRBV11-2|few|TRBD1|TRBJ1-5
TGTGCCAGCAGCCGACAGGGGCTTTATAGCAATCAGCCCCAGCATTTT
CASSRQGLYSNQPQHF
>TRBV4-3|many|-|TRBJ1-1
TGTGCCAGCAGCCGGACGGGGATGAACACTGAAGCTTTCTTT
CASSRTGMNTEAFF
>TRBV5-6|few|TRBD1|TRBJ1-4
TGTGCCAGCAGCTTGCAAGACGGGACAGGGGGTGAAAAACTGTTTTTT
CASSLQDGTGGEKLFF
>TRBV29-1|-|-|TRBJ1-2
TGTGCCTGGACCTACAGTCACTATGGCTACACCTTC
CAWTYSHYGYTF
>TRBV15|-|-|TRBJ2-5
TGTGCCGTACAGAGGGGGACACAAGAGACCCAGTACTTC
CAVQRGTQETQYF
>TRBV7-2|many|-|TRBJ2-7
TGTGCCAGCAGCTTAGTGGGAGCCGGCTCCTACGAGCAGTACTTC
CASSLVGAGSYEQYF
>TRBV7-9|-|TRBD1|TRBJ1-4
TGTGCCAGCAGCCTCCGAGAACAGGGGGAGGATGAAAAACTGTTTTTT
CASSLREQGEDEKLFF
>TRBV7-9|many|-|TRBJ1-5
TGTGCCAGCAGCTTAGAAGCCAGCAATCAGCCCCAGCATTTT
CASSLEASNQPQHF
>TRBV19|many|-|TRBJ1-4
TGTGCCAGTAGTACGGGGCGGGTAGATGAAAAACTGTTTTTT
CASSTGRVDEKLFF
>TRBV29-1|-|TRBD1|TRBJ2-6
TGCAGCGTTGAAGGGACAGGGGGCTTGGCGGGGAACTACGTCCTGACTTTC
CSVEGTGGLAGNYVLTF
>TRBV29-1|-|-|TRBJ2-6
TGCAGCACCGTTGAATCGCCGACCCTCTCTGGGGCCAACGTCCTGACTTTC
CSTVESPTLSGANVLTF
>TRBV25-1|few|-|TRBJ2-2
TGTGCCAGCAGTAACACGAACTCTGGAAACACCGGGGAGCTGTTTTTT
CASSNTNSGNTGELFF